Below, one TCR beta chain is given with its context. Its cognate antigen is unknown. Germline assignment: CDR1 SGHTA and CDR2 FQGNSA. The CDR3 is made up of 15 amino acids. After removal of 5 bases from V and 2 bases from J, the junction contained 4 bases not matched to a gene. These data belong to a study of cytomegalovirus exposure and HLA in healthy donors. Whole-study results and caveats: The study found most TCR sequences rare, yet found some public TCRs in many donors.

Only in-frame clones appear in the TCRdb table, and some are missing; sequencing was by immunoSEQ multiplex PCR. This table holds 200,000 to 300,000 clones, over 75% found once. Material for sequencing was PBMCs. The genes are TRBV7-2 and TRBJ2-3, with 10 bases aligning to TRBD2. This clonotype originated in a young man in good health and CMV-seropositive. CDR3 DNA sequence: TGTGCCAGCAGCCCCCTAGCGGGAGTCACAGATACGCAGTATTTT. Amino acids: CASSPLAGVTDTQYF. The full variable domain, with the rest looked up from reference TRBV7-2 and TRBJ2-3, is GAGVSQSPSNKVTEKGKDVELRCDPISGHTALYWYRQSLGQGLEFLIYFQGNSAPDKSGLPSDRFSAERTGGSVSTLTIQRTQQEDSAVYLCASSPLAGVTDTQYFGPGTRLTVL.